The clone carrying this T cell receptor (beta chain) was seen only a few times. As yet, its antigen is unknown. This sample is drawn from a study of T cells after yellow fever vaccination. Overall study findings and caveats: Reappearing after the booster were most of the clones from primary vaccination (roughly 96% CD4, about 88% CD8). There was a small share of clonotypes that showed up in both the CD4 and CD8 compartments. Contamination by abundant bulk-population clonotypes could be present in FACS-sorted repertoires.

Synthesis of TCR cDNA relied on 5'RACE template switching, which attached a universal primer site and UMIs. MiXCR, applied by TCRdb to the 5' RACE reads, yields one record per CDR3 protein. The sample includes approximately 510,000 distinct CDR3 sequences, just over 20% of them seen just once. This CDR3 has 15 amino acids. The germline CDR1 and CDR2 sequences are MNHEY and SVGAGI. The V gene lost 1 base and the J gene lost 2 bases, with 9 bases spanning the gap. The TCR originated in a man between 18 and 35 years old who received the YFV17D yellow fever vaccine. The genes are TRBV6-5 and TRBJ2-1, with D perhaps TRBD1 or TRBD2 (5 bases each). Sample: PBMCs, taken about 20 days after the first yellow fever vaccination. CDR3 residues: CASSYLRGAYNEQFF. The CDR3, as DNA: TGTGCCAGCAGTTACTTAAGGGGAGCCTACAATGAGCAGTTCTTC.